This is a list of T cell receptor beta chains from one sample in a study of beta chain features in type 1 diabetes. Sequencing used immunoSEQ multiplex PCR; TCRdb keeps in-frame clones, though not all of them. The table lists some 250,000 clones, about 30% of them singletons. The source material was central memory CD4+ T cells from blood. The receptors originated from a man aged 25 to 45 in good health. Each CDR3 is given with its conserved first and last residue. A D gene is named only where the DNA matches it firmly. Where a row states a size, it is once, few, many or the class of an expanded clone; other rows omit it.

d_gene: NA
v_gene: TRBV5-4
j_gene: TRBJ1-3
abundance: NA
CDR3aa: CASSPGTWGNTIYF
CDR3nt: TGTGCCAGCAGCCCCGGGACGTGGGGAAACACCATATATTTT

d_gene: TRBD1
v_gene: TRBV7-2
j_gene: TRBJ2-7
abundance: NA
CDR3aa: CASSLYRGTYEQYF
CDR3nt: TGTGCCAGCAGCTTATACAGGGGGACCTACGAGCAGTACTTC

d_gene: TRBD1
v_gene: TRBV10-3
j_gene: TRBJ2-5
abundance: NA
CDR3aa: CAISESTGNYQETQYF
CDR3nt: TGTGCCATCAGTGAGTCGACAGGGAACTACCAAGAGACCCAGTACTTC

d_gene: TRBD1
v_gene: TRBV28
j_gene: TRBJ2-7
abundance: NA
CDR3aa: CASSSTGTGGREQYF
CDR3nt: TGTGCCAGCAGCTCCACCGGGACAGGGGGGCGCGAGCAGTACTTC

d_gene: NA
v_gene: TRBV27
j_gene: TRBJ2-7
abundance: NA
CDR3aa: CASSHFLGYEQYF
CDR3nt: TGTGCCAGCAGCCATTTTCTCGGGTACGAGCAGTACTTC

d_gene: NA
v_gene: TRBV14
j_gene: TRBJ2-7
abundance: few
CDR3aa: CASSPGPTQYYEQYF
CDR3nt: TGTGCCAGCAGCCCGGGACCGACTCAGTACTACGAGCAGTACTTC

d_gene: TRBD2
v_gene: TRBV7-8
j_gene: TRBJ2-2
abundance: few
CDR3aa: CASSTGLVPTGELFF
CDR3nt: TGTGCCAGCAGCACCGGACTAGTCCCCACCGGGGAGCTGTTTTTT

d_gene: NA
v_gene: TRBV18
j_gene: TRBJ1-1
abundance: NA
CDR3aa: CASSLTSVVEAFF
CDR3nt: TGTGCCAGCTCACTCACGAGTGTTGTAGAAGCTTTCTTT

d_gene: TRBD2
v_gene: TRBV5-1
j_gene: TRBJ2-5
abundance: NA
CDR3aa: CASSPGSGRGETQYF
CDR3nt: TGCGCCAGCAGCCCCGGAAGCGGGAGAGGAGAGACCCAGTACTTC

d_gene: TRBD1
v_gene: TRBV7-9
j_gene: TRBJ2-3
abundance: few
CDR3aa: CASGPADRGTDTQYF
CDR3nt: TGTGCCAGCGGCCCAGCGGACAGGGGCACAGATACGCAGTATTTT